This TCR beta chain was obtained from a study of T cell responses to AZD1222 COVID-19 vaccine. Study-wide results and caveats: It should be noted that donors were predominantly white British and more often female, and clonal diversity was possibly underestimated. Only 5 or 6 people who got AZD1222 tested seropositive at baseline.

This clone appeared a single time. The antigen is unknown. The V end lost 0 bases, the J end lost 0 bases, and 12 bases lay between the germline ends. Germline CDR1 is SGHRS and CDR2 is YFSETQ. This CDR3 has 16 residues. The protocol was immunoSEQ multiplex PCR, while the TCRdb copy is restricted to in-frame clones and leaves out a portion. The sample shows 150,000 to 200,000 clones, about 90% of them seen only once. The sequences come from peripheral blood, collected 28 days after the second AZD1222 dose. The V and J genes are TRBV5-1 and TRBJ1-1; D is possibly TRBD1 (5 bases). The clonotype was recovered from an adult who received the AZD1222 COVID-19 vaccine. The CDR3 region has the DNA TGCGCCAGCAGCTTGGGACAGTCAAACATGAACACTGAAGCTTTCTTT. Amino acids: CASSLGQSNMNTEAFF.